This T cell receptor (beta chain) was identified during a study of T cells after somatic rescue of genetic block. Here immunoSEQ multiplex PCR was the method, and the copy in TCRdb shows in-frame clones only, minus some. The table records 110,000 or so clones, around nine tenths of them present only once. Per germline, CDR1 MDHEN and CDR2 SYDVKM. The CDR3 extends over 15 amino acids. Trimming took off 3 bases at V and 6 bases at J, with 17 bases between the two ends. The chain is built from TRBV28 and TRBJ1-1; D gene ambiguous. The material sequenced was peripheral blood mononuclear cells (PBMCs). This clonotype originated in a young woman. CDR3 sequence (DNA): TGTGCCAGCAGTTTCCCGGGCCTCCAAGGCGCTGAAGCTTTCTTT. Encoded protein: CASSFPGLQGAEAFF.